The rows below give T cell receptor beta chains drawn from one sample of a study of tumor-infiltrating lymphocytes in primary liver carcinoma. TCRdb passed the multiplex PCR reads through MiXCR, listing each CDR3 protein once. The sample has about 330,000 distinct CDR3 sequences; roughly 61% are singletons. Sequenced input: peripheral blood. These receptors all come from a man aged 40-49 years with primary liver carcinoma and hepatitis B virus infection. Each CDR3 is given with its conserved first and last residue. D genes are given only for firm matches. The listing skips clone size in some rows; elsewhere it reads once, few, many or a size class.

NA | TRBJ1-6 | TRBV14 | NA | CASSKTTSPLHF | TGTGCCAGCAGCAAAACGACGTCACCCCTCCACTTT
TRBD2 | TRBJ2-7 | TRBV10-3 | NA | CAISDLAGSHEQYF | TGTGCCATCAGTGACCTAGCGGGATCCCACGAGCAGTACTTC
NA | TRBJ2-7 | TRBV11-1 | NA | CANSFLRTLGEQYF | TGCGCCAACAGCTTCCTACGGACGCTGGGGGAGCAGTACTTC
NA | TRBJ2-1 | TRBV11-2 | once | CASGLDRGNEQSF | TGTGCCAGCGGCTTAGATCGAGGCAATGAGCAGTCCTTC
NA | TRBJ2-1 | TRBV28 | NA | CASSLGYHKYEQFF | TGTGCCAGCAGTTTAGGGTATCACAAGTATGAGCAGTTCTTC
NA | TRBJ1-1 | TRBV30 | many | CAWASPGGMGTEAFF | TGTGCCTGGGCCTCCCCGGGAGGGATGGGCACTGAAGCTTTCTTT
NA | TRBJ1-5 | TRBV6-1 | NA | CVSRPIPAGQPQHF | TGTGTCAGCAGACCTATCCCAGCGGGTCAGCCCCAGCATTTT
NA | TRBJ2-7 | TRBV30 | NA | CAWRIGLAKTPANYEQYF | TGTGCCTGGAGAATCGGCCTAGCGAAAACCCCTGCAAACTACGAGCAGTACTTC
NA | TRBJ1-1 | TRBV11-2 | NA | CASSSLSSGGEAFF | TGTGCCAGCAGCTCCCTGTCCAGTGGCGGTGAAGCTTTCTTT
TRBD2 | TRBJ2-1 | TRBV24-1 | few | CATSDPLSGTMNEQFF | TGTGCCACCAGTGACCCTCTCAGCGGGACGATGAATGAGCAGTTCTTC
NA | TRBJ2-2 | TRBV28 | NA | CASSYSTGELYF | TGTGCCAGCAGTTATAGTACCGGGGAGCTGTATTTT
NA | TRBJ1-1 | TRBV10-3 | NA | CAISREEANTEAFF | TGTGCCATCAGTCGAGAGGAAGCGAACACTGAAGCTTTCTTT
NA | TRBJ2-4 | TRBV6-1 | many | CASSEWHLAKNIQYF | TGTGCCAGCAGTGAATGGCACCTAGCCAAAAACATTCAGTACTTC
NA | TRBJ2-3 | TRBV11-2 | NA | CASSLGPGRYTYTQYF | TGTGCCAGTAGCTTAGGCCCGGGACGGTACACATATACGCAGTATTTT
NA | TRBJ2-7 | TRBV12-3/TRBV12-4 | NA | CASSTMAGLSYEQYF | TGTGCCAGCAGTACAATGGCGGGCTTGTCCTACGAGCAGTACTTC
NA | TRBJ2-1 | TRBV5-6 | NA | CASILVGGEQFF | TGTGCCAGCATCTTGGTTGGGGGTGAGCAGTTCTTC
TRBD2 | TRBJ2-7 | TRBV11-2 | NA | CASSLARRTSGHSTYEQYF | TGTGCTAGCAGCTTAGCACGGCGGACTAGCGGGCACTCTACCTACGAGCAGTACTTC
NA | TRBJ1-2 | TRBV5-4 | NA | CASSLGGGMNYGYTF | TGTGCTAGTAGCCTAGGTGGCGGCATGAACTATGGCTACACCTTC
TRBD1 | TRBJ2-5 | TRBV12-3/TRBV12-4 | many | CASSPPGTGVGETQYF | TGTGCCAGCAGTCCGCCCGGGACAGGGGTTGGAGAGACCCAGTACTTC
NA | TRBJ2-1 | TRBV11-3 | NA | CASNLETHRVTFYNEQFF | TGTGCCAGCAACTTAGAGACCCACAGGGTCACCTTCTACAATGAGCAGTTCTTC